This T cell receptor (beta chain) appears in the sequencing data of a study of CD8 T cells in ankylosing spondylitis. Libraries for TCR beta were made by quantitative 5'-RACE with molecular barcodes. One entry per CDR3 protein, called by TCRdb with MiXCR from the 5' RACE reads. The table has 130,000 or so distinct CDR3 sequences, approximately 17% seen once. Note on this clonotype: The antigen is not known.

Study-wide results and limits: Researchers reportedly found disease-linked clones significantly enriched in matched ankylosing spondylitis synovial fluid. Reactive arthritis synovial fluid and blood previously showed some of these motif variants. Those disease-linked clones were CD8+; they were also relatively rare in peripheral blood. Blood from ankylosing spondylitis patients appeared to carry a characteristic eight-variant TCR beta motif.

The sample comprised blood, either unsorted or a sorted T cell fraction (not recorded which). The source is a male donor with ankylosing spondylitis.

CDR3 protein: CASGGSGELFF. The CDR3, as DNA: TGTGCCAGCGGGGGAAGCGGGGAGCTGTTTTTT. The rearrangement uses TRBV27 and TRBJ2-2; the D gene could be TRBD1 or TRBD2 (5 bases each). Trimming removed 8 bases at V and 7 bases at J, with 8 bases between. The CDR3 totals 11 residues. CDR1 and CDR2 from the germline V gene are MNHEY and SMNVEV (reference sequence).